The entry below describes one T cell receptor beta chain. The antigen remains undetermined. All donors were healthy Finnish infants who were undergoing corrective surgery to treat congenital heart defects. During surgery, about 0.45-1 mL peripheral blood was drawn from four of eight donors. This sample was taken from a study of human thymus T cells. Findings of the study overall: Usage of V and J genes appeared biased in thymic and blood repertoires.

V was clipped by 3 bases and J by 0 bases, with 10 bases between them. This CDR3 has 16 residues. Germline V lookup: CDR1 SGHNT, CDR2 YYREEE (reference sequence). Only in-frame clones appear in the TCRdb table, and some are missing; sequencing was by immunoSEQ multiplex PCR. The sample lists some 46,000 clones; approximately 95% were seen once. Sequencing input: blood. The origin of this receptor is a girl less than two years old with a congenital heart defect but otherwise immunologically healthy. This chain joins TRBV5-4 and TRBJ2-6; D unclear. The CDR3, as DNA: TGTGCCAGCAGCTCGTTTTTGTCCTCTGGGGCCAACGTCCTGACTTTC. It translates to CASSSFLSSGANVLTF. Based on the CDR3 plus reference TRBV5-4 and TRBJ2-6, the full variable domain is ETGVTQSPTHLIKTRGQQVTLRCSSQSGHNTVSWYQQALGQGPQFIFQYYREEENGRGNFPPRFSGLQFPNYSSELNVNALELDDSALYLCASSSFLSSGANVLTFGAGSRLTVL.